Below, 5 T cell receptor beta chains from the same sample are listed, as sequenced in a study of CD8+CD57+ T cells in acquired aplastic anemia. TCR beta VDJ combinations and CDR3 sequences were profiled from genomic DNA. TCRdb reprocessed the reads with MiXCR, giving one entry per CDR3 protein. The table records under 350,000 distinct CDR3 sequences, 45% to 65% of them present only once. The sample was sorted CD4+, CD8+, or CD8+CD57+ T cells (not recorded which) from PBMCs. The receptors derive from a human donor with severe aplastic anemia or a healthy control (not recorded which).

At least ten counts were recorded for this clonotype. Here the CDR3 DNA reads TGCAGTGCTGCCTCGGCCAGGGGGCTTCGGAACACTGAAGCTTTCTTT. Amino acids: CSAASARGLRNTEAFF. V is TRBV20-1 and J is TRBJ1-1, with 8 bases aligning to TRBD1. Germline CDR1 and CDR2: DFQATT and SNEGSKA (reference sequence). J was trimmed by 1 base and V by 5 bases; bases with no gene match: 12. The CDR3 is 16 residues long.

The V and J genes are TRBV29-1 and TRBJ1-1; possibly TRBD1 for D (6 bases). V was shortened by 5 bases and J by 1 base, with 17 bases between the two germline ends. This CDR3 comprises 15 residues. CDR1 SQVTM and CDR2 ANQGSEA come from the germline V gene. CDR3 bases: TGCAGCGTTCGTTTGTCTCGCAGGGGGAACACTGAAGCTTTCTTT. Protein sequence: CSVRLSRRGNTEAFF.

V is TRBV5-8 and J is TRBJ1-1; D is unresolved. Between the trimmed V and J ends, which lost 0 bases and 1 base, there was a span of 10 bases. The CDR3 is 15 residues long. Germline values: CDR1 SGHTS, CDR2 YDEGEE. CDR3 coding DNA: TGTGCCAGCAGCTTGGGTTGGTCAAAGAACACTGAAGCTTTCTTT. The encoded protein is CASSLGWSKNTEAFF.

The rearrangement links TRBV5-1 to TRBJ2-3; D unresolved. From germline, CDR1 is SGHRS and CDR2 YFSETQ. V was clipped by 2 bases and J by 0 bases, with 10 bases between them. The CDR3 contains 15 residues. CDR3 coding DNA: TGCGCCAGCAGCTTAGAGAGCCCTAGCACAGATACGCAGTATTTT. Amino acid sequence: CASSLESPSTDTQYF.

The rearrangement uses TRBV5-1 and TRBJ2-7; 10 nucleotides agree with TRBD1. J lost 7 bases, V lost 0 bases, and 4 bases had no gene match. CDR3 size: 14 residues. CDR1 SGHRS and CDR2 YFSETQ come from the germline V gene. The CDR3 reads CASSLGTGGGEQYF. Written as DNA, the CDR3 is TGCGCCAGCAGCTTGGGGACAGGGGGAGGGGAGCAGTACTTC.